These T cell receptor beta chains were read from a single sample in a study of STAT5B mutations in CD4+ large granular lymphocyte leukemia. The data were produced by immunoSEQ multiplex PCR, yet TCRdb's version contains in-frame clones alone and is incomplete. Of tens of thousands of clones listed, roughly 76% were seen once; the top ten hold around 4.3%. The sample taken for sequencing was CD4+ T cells from blood buffy coats. Source of these receptors: a human donor in good health. CDR3s include the opening cysteine and the closing phenylalanine or tryptophan. D genes are given only for firm matches. Clone size, where shown, is once, few, many, or a class for clones that have expanded.

NA	14	few	TRBV7-2	TRBJ2-5	CASSRRRGLETQYF	TGTGCCAGCAGTCGGAGGAGGGGGCTCGAGACCCAGTACTTC
NA	14	once	TRBV7-2	TRBJ2-7	CASSSDWNSYEQYF	TGTGCCAGCAGCTCGGACTGGAACTCCTACGAGCAGTACTTC
TRBD2	14	NA	TRBV4-3	TRBJ2-3	CASGLTSGSGTQYF	TGCGCCAGCGGGCTGACTAGCGGGAGTGGTACGCAGTATTTT
NA	14	NA	TRBV7-2	TRBJ2-3	CASSEGSGTDTQYF	TGTGCCAGCAGCGAGGGGTCTGGTACAGATACGCAGTATTTT
NA	16	NA	TRBV7-2	TRBJ1-3	CASSLATASSGNTIYF	TGTGCCAGCAGCTTAGCGACTGCCAGCTCTGGAAACACCATATATTTT
NA	15	NA	TRBV5-6	TRBJ1-2	CASSLEGTGIYGYTF	TGTGCCAGCAGCTTGGAGGGAACAGGGATCTATGGCTACACCTTC
TRBD2	15	NA	TRBV7-2	TRBJ2-7	CASSLEPSGTYEQYF	TGTGCCAGCAGCTTAGAGCCTAGCGGGACCTACGAGCAGTACTTC
TRBD1	16	NA	TRBV5-6	TRBJ2-2	CASRSGTGSWTGELFF	TGTGCCAGCAGATCCGGGACAGGGAGTTGGACCGGGGAGCTGTTTTTT
TRBD1	17	NA	TRBV4-3	TRBJ2-2	CASSQETGQGATGELFF	TGCGCCAGCAGCCAAGAAACCGGACAGGGAGCCACCGGGGAGCTGTTTTTT
NA	17	NA	TRBV10-2	TRBJ2-7	CASLKGSGKFVSYEQYF	TGCGCCAGCCTGAAGGGGTCAGGGAAATTTGTTTCCTACGAGCAGTACTTC
NA	13	NA	TRBV28	TRBJ2-3	CASSLGGWESQYF	TGTGCCAGCAGTCTTGGTGGGTGGGAATCGCAGTATTTT
NA	14	NA	TRBV5-1	TRBJ2-3	CASSAGPREDTQYF	TGCGCCAGCAGCGCGGGACCTAGGGAGGATACGCAGTATTTT
NA	14	NA	TRBV2	TRBJ2-5	CASREDYGRSTQYF	TGTGCCAGCAGGGAGGACTACGGAAGATCGACCCAGTACTTC
TRBD2	15	NA	TRBV4-3	TRBJ2-3	CASSPAGLSTDTQYF	TGCGCCAGCAGCCCAGCGGGACTTAGCACAGATACGCAGTATTTT